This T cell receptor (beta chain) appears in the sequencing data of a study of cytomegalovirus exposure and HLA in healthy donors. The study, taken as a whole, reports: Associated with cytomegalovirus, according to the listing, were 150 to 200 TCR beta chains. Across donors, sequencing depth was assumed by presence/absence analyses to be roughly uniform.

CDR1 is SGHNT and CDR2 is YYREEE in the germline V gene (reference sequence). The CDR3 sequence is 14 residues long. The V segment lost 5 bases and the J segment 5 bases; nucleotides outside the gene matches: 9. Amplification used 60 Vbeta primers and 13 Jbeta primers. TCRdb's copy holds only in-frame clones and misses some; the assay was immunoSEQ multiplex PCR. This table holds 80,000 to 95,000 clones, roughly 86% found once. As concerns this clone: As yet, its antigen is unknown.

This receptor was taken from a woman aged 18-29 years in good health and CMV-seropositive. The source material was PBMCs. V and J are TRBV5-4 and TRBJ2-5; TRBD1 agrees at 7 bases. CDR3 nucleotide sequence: TGTGCCAGCAGACCCCGACAGGGCGGGGAGACCCAGTACTTC. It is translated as CASRPRQGGETQYF.